Presented here are 2 T cell receptor beta chains from one specimen sequenced in a study of blood T cell repertoires in COVID-19. TCRdb's copy holds only in-frame clones and misses some; the assay was immunoSEQ multiplex PCR. The repertoire has about 75,000 clones, more than 75% of them found once; the top ten carry roughly a fifth. Sample: peripheral blood. These receptors were collected from a human donor in a cohort sampled during active COVID-19.

The chain joins TRBV7-2 to TRBJ1-1; TRBD1 aligns across 7 bases. V was pared by 6 bases and J by 0 bases, with 4 bases of the junction left unmatched. CDR3 length: 14 amino acids. The germline V gene encodes CDR1 SGHTA and CDR2 FQGNSA. In DNA, the CDR3 is TGTGCCAGCAGTCGGGACAGCATGAACACTGAAGCTTTCTTT. Translation: CASSRDSMNTEAFF.

This rearrangement joins TRBV25-1 to TRBJ2-1; TRBD2 agrees at 7 bases. Germline values: CDR1 MGHDK, CDR2 SYGVNS. V gave up 10 bases and J gave up 10 bases; unmatched junction bases: 16. This CDR3 is 14 amino acids long. The CDR3 sequence: CATTPTSIPSEQFF. Written as DNA, the CDR3 is TGTGCCACCACCCCGACTAGCATCCCATCCGAGCAGTTCTTC. Full variable domain (outside the CDR3, taken from reference TRBV25-1 and TRBJ2-1): EADIYQTPRYLVIGTGKKITLECSQTMGHDKMYWYQQDPGMELHLIHYSYGVNSTEKGDLSSESTVSRIRTEHFPLTLESARPSHTSQYLCATTPTSIPSEQFFGPGTRLTVL.